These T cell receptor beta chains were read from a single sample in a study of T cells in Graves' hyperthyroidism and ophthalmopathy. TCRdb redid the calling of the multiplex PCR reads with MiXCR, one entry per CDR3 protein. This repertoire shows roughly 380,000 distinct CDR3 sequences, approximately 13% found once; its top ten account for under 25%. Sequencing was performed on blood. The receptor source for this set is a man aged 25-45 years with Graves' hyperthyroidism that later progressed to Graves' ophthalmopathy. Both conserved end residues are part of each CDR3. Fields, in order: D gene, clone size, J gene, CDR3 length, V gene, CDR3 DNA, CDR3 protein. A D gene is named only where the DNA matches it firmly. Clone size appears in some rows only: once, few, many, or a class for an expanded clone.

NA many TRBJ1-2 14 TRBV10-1 TGCGCCAGAACAGGGACTAATTTTAACTATGGCTACACCTTC CARTGTNFNYGYTF
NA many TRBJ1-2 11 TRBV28 TGTGCCAGCAGTTCCAACTATGGCTACACCTTC CASSSNYGYTF
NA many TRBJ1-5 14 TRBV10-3 TGTGCCACCCAAGGCTCCACAGGCAATCAGCCCCAGCATTTT CATQGSTGNQPQHF
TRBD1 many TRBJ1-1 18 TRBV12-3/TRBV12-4 TGTGCCAGCAGTCCCGGGGACAGGGTGGGACCCCAAACCACTGAAGCTTTCTTT CASSPGDRVGPQTTEAFF
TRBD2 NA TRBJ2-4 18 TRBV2 TGTGCCAGCCGGGCCCGGGGACTAGCGGGGTTAGCCAAAAACATTCAGTACTTC CASRARGLAGLAKNIQYF
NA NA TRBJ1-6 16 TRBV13 TGTGCCAGCAGCTTAGGGGGCCGCTCCTATAATTCACCCCTCCACTTT CASSLGGRSYNSPLHF
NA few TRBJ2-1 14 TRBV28 TGTGCCACGGACGGGGTAGCGGACTACAATGAGCAGTTCTTC CATDGVADYNEQFF
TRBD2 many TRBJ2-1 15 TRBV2 TGTGCCAGCAGGAAGACTAGCGGGGGGGAATCTGAGCAGTTCTTC CASRKTSGGESEQFF
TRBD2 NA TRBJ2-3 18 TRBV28 TGTGCCAGCAGTTCCCTACAGGGACTAGCGGAGAGCACAGATACGCAGTATTTT CASSSLQGLAESTDTQYF
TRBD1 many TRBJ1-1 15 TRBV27 TGTGCCAGCAGTCTGACAGGGGGATCGAACACTGAAGCTTTCTTT CASSLTGGSNTEAFF
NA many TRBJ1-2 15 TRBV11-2 TGTGCCAGCAGCTTAGGGTTGACAGGATCCCCGGGCTACACCTTC CASSLGLTGSPGYTF
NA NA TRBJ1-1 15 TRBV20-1 TGCAGTGTGGAGAGGGGGGTGACAATGAACACTGAAGCTTTCTTT CSVERGVTMNTEAFF
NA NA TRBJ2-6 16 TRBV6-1 TGTGCCAGCAGCCGGACAGCGAACTCTGGGGCCAACGTCCTGACTTTC CASSRTANSGANVLTF
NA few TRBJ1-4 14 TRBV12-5 TGTGCTAGTGGTTTCTTAGGGGTTGGTGAAAAACTGTTTTTT CASGFLGVGEKLFF
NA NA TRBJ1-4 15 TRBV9 TGTGCCAGCAGCATTGGGCCTATGACTAATGAAAAACTGTTTTTT CASSIGPMTNEKLFF
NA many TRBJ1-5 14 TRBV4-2 TGTGCCAGCAGCACAGAGGTAGTCTCTCAGCCCCAGCATTTT CASSTEVVSQPQHF
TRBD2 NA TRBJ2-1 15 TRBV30 TGTGCCTGGAGTGGTTTGGCGGGGGGGCTCGGTGAGCAGTTCTTC CAWSGLAGGLGEQFF
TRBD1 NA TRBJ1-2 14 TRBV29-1 TGCAGCGTTGCCGGGGGACAGCCCATAAATGGCTACACCTTC CSVAGGQPINGYTF